This T cell receptor beta chain stems from a study of T cell responses to AZD1222 COVID-19 vaccine. The CDR3 is 13 amino acids. Trimming took 4 bases from V and 3 from J, leaving 9 bases between them. From germline, CDR1 is MNHEY and CDR2 SVGEGT. Clones were read by immunoSEQ multiplex PCR, and TCRdb kept only the in-frame ones, dropping some. The sample contains some 120,000 clones, around 87% of which appear only once. On this clone: Its target is unknown.

Findings and caveats of the study: Most donors were white British and more were female, and clonal diversity was possibly underestimated. CD4 TCRs covered the whole spike, strongest at regions 160-218 and 743-854.

This chain links TRBV6-2 or TRBV6-3 with TRBJ1-1; D unclear. This material consisted of peripheral blood, taken on day 0 of AZD1222 vaccination. The receptor's source is an adult in good health. CDR3 in amino acids: CASSSETYTEAFF. The CDR3 DNA follows: TGTGCCAGCAGTTCGGAGACGTACACTGAAGCTTTCTTT.